Listed below are T cell receptor beta chains from one sample, sequenced in a study of CD8+ T cells in alopecia areata. Here immunoSEQ multiplex PCR was the method, and the copy in TCRdb shows in-frame clones only, minus some. The sample yields some 98,000 clones, 50% to 75% seen once. The sequencing here drew on CD8+ T cells sorted from blood, taken at week 4, from a patient treated with tofacitinib. The receptors come from a human donor with alopecia areata. The CDR3 runs from the conserved cysteine through the conserved F or W. Each record gives: D gene, V gene, J gene, clone size, CDR3 DNA, CDR3 protein. A D gene is named only where the DNA matches it firmly. Expanded clones get a size class; other rows say once, few or many, or leave the size out.

D: .; V: TRBV30; J: TRBJ2-1; size: .; DNA: TGTGCCTGGGCAGGGAGCTCCTACAATGAGCAGTTCTTC; CDR3: CAWAGSSYNEQFF
D: TRBD1; V: TRBV4-2; J: TRBJ2-7; size: .; DNA: TGTGCCAGCAGCCAATTAGAGGGGGCCGACGAGCAGTACTTC; CDR3: CASSQLEGADEQYF
D: TRBD2; V: TRBV4-2; J: TRBJ2-7; size: .; DNA: TGTGCCAGCAGCCAAGTTGGCGGGGGGGCCCACGAGCAGTACTTC; CDR3: CASSQVGGGAHEQYF
D: .; V: TRBV29-1; J: TRBJ2-1; size: .; DNA: TGCAGCGTTTACGAGGTCGGGGTCTCCTACAATGAGCAGTTCTTC; CDR3: CSVYEVGVSYNEQFF
D: .; V: TRBV11-2; J: TRBJ2-1; size: few; DNA: TGTGCCAGCAGCCTTTTCAGTGGGCAGTTCTTC; CDR3: CASSLFSGQFF
D: .; V: TRBV6-5; J: TRBJ1-2; size: .; DNA: TGTGCCAGCGGGGAGATTCCTAACTATGGCTACACCTTC; CDR3: CASGEIPNYGYTF
D: .; V: TRBV4-1; J: TRBJ1-1; size: .; DNA: TGCGCCAGCAGCCAATACCAGGCGAACACTGAAGCTTTCTTT; CDR3: CASSQYQANTEAFF
D: TRBD1; V: TRBV28; J: TRBJ1-2; size: .; DNA: TGTGCCAGCAGTTTGTTGGACAGGGAAAACTATGGCTACACCTTC; CDR3: CASSLLDRENYGYTF
D: .; V: TRBV7-3; J: TRBJ2-5; size: .; DNA: TGTGCCAGCAGCTTAACGGGGCCGAAAGAGACCCAGTACTTC; CDR3: CASSLTGPKETQYF
D: .; V: TRBV30; J: TRBJ2-7; size: .; DNA: TGTGCCTGGAGTGTTGGCAATGGCTACGAGCAGTACTTC; CDR3: CAWSVGNGYEQYF
D: TRBD1; V: TRBV7-2; J: TRBJ2-4; size: .; DNA: TGTGCCAGCAGCTACCCGGGACAGGATTTTCAGTACTTC; CDR3: CASSYPGQDFQYF
D: TRBD1; V: TRBV27; J: TRBJ1-2; size: .; DNA: TGTGCCAGCAGTTCCCTAGACAGGGGCTGGGGCTACACCTTC; CDR3: CASSSLDRGWGYTF
D: TRBD1; V: TRBV6-6; J: TRBJ2-5; size: few; DNA: TGTGCCAGCAGTTACTCGACAGGGTCCCAAGAGACCCAGTACTTC; CDR3: CASSYSTGSQETQYF
D: TRBD2; V: TRBV9; J: TRBJ2-7; size: few; DNA: TGTGCCAGCAGCGTAGGGGGACTAGTGGGGTACGAGCAGTACTTC; CDR3: CASSVGGLVGYEQYF
D: TRBD1; V: TRBV7-9; J: TRBJ1-3; size: .; DNA: TGTGCCAGCAGCCCCCGACAGGGGACTCTCTCTGGAAACACCATATATTTT; CDR3: CASSPRQGTLSGNTIYF
D: .; V: TRBV7-9; J: TRBJ2-3; size: once; DNA: TGTGCCAGCAGCTTAGTTCAAGGAGGCGGAGATACGCAGTATTTT; CDR3: CASSLVQGGGDTQYF
D: .; V: TRBV7-5; J: TRBJ2-7; size: once; DNA: TGTGCCAGCAGCTTCCTTCCTGCCTACGAGCAGTACTTC; CDR3: CASSFLPAYEQYF
D: .; V: TRBV30; J: TRBJ1-1; size: .; DNA: TGTGCCTGGAGGAAACACGAGAACACTGAAGCTTTCTTT; CDR3: CAWRKHENTEAFF
D: .; V: TRBV4-3; J: TRBJ2-1; size: .; DNA: TGCGCCAGCAGCCTAAGAGACTTAAGCTCCTACAATGAGCAGTTCTTC; CDR3: CASSLRDLSSYNEQFF
D: .; V: TRBV29-1; J: TRBJ2-3; size: .; DNA: TGCAGCGTTGAAACTAGCTATAGCACAGATACGCAGTATTTT; CDR3: CSVETSYSTDTQYF
D: .; V: TRBV15; J: TRBJ2-7; size: few; DNA: TGTGCCCCATGCGGCGGACTCTACGAGCAGTACTTC; CDR3: CAPCGGLYEQYF
D: TRBD1; V: TRBV5-1; J: TRBJ2-2; size: few; DNA: TGCGCCAGCAGCTCGGACCGGGACAGACTCTTCCCCGGGGAGCTGTTTTTT; CDR3: CASSSDRDRLFPGELFF
D: TRBD1; V: TRBV19; J: TRBJ2-5; size: .; DNA: TGTGCCAGTAGTCTGGACAGGGATCAAGAGACCCAGTACTTC; CDR3: CASSLDRDQETQYF
D: TRBD1; V: TRBV4-1; J: TRBJ2-1; size: .; DNA: TGCGCCAGCAGCCAACAGCCCGGGACAGGGGTCGATGAGCAGTTCTTC; CDR3: CASSQQPGTGVDEQFF
D: .; V: TRBV4-3; J: TRBJ2-2; size: once; DNA: TGCGCCAGCAGCCAAGACGACGGGGAGCTGTTTTTT; CDR3: CASSQDDGELFF
D: TRBD1; V: TRBV15; J: TRBJ1-2; size: .; DNA: TGTGCCACCAGCACACCGACCCTGACAGGGGAAGTAGGCGGCTACACCTTC; CDR3: CATSTPTLTGEVGGYTF
D: TRBD2; V: TRBV5-6; J: TRBJ2-3; size: .; DNA: TGTGCCAGCAGCTCAGCCATGGGACTAGCGGGCCCGGGAGGGGCGCAGTATTTT; CDR3: CASSSAMGLAGPGGAQYF
D: .; V: TRBV7-9; J: TRBJ1-4; size: .; DNA: TGTGCCAGCAGCTTAGCTGGGGTCCTGTCGGGTAATGAAAAACTGTTTTTT; CDR3: CASSLAGVLSGNEKLFF
D: .; V: TRBV5-1; J: TRBJ2-3; size: .; DNA: TGCGCCAGCAGCTTACGGGGGCAGAACTCGGATACGCAGTATTTT; CDR3: CASSLRGQNSDTQYF
D: TRBD2; V: TRBV9; J: TRBJ2-1; size: few; DNA: TGTGCCAGCAGCGTAGAAGGAGCGGGAGCAAATGAGCAGTTCTTC; CDR3: CASSVEGAGANEQFF
D: TRBD1; V: TRBV9; J: TRBJ1-2; size: .; DNA: TGTGCCAGCAGCGCGCAGCACAGGGGGCGGCGTGGCTACACCTTC; CDR3: CASSAQHRGRRGYTF
D: .; V: TRBV4-1; J: TRBJ1-5; size: .; DNA: TGCGCCAGCAGCCAAGAAGGGGATCAGCCCCAGCATTTT; CDR3: CASSQEGDQPQHF
D: .; V: TRBV7-2; J: TRBJ2-1; size: few; DNA: TGTGCCAGCAGCTTCGGTCCTGTCTACAATGAGCAGTTCTTC; CDR3: CASSFGPVYNEQFF
D: TRBD1; V: TRBV29-1; J: TRBJ2-7; size: .; DNA: TGCAGCGTGGACAGGGGTTACGAGCAGTACTTC; CDR3: CSVDRGYEQYF
D: .; V: TRBV23-1; J: TRBJ2-7; size: .; DNA: TGCGCCAGCAGTTCTAGACGGCGCAGCTCCTACGAGCAGTACTTC; CDR3: CASSSRRRSSYEQYF
D: .; V: TRBV4-3; J: TRBJ2-7; size: .; DNA: TGCGCCAGCAGCCAAGATAACAGGGAGGTCTCCTACGAGCAGTACTTC; CDR3: CASSQDNREVSYEQYF
D: .; V: TRBV6-5; J: TRBJ2-7; size: .; DNA: TGTGCCAGCAGTTCAGGCAGGATTACCTACGAGCAGTACTTC; CDR3: CASSSGRITYEQYF
D: .; V: TRBV9; J: TRBJ2-3; size: .; DNA: TGTGCCAGCAGCGTAGGGGCTGGGGAATACACAGATACGCAGTATTTT; CDR3: CASSVGAGEYTDTQYF
D: .; V: TRBV13; J: TRBJ2-7; size: .; DNA: TGTGCCAGCAGCTTAGGCCGGGGTAGCGAGCAGTACTTC; CDR3: CASSLGRGSEQYF
D: TRBD2; V: TRBV4-3; J: TRBJ2-7; size: .; DNA: TGCGCCAGCAGCCAAGACCGTAGCGGGGGAACCTACGAGCAGTACTTC; CDR3: CASSQDRSGGTYEQYF
D: TRBD1; V: TRBV5-1; J: TRBJ2-3; size: .; DNA: TGCGCCAGCGGTTACGACTTGACAGGGGGCGCTTATACGCAGTATTTT; CDR3: CASGYDLTGGAYTQYF
D: TRBD2; V: TRBV4-3; J: TRBJ2-7; size: .; DNA: TGCGCCAGCAGCCACGCCCCCGGTCTTGAGCGGGACGGCCCCTCCGAGCAGTACTTC; CDR3: CASSHAPGLERDGPSEQYF
D: .; V: TRBV7-9; J: TRBJ2-3; size: few; DNA: TGTGCCAGCAGCCCCCCAAGCACAGATACGCAGTATTTT; CDR3: CASSPPSTDTQYF
D: .; V: TRBV7-9; J: TRBJ2-7; size: .; DNA: TGTGCCAGCAGCTTACCCCTTGGTCAGGGGATCTACGAGCAGTACTTC; CDR3: CASSLPLGQGIYEQYF
D: TRBD2; V: TRBV4-3; J: TRBJ2-5; size: many; DNA: TGCGCCAGCAGCCAAGATGGGCGGGGGAGCCAAGAGACCCAGTACTTC; CDR3: CASSQDGRGSQETQYF
D: .; V: TRBV7-9; J: TRBJ2-2; size: .; DNA: TGTGCCAGCAGCTTAGCTCGCAGCACCGGGGAGCTGTTTTTT; CDR3: CASSLARSTGELFF
D: .; V: TRBV7-2; J: TRBJ2-5; size: .; DNA: TGTGCCAGCAGCTTAAACCTGGGGCAGGATGATTACCAAGGGACCCAGTACTTC; CDR3: CASSLNLGQDDYQGTQYF